The T cell receptor beta chain under discussion was sequenced for a study of Ad26.COV2.S vaccination and SARS-CoV-2 variants. Study overall: Enrolled in COV1001, the donor was in the Ad26.COV2.S trial arm, which received the vaccine. Once or twice, 56 days apart, Ad26.COV2.S was delivered intramuscularly.

Documented treatment: 15 to 20 received Ad26.COV2.S at low or high dose, single or two shots; about 5 received placebo; per-sample allocation not given. Material that was analyzed had been drawn on day 63 after the first vaccine or placebo injection. Broader study findings: Relative to placebo recipients, vaccine recipients exhibited elevated spike-specific TCR breadth. Spike-specific CD8+ and CD4+ T cell responses reportedly showed substantial breadth after vaccination.

Deletions cut 7 bases from V and 0 bases from J, with 19 bases between. Per the germline V gene, CDR1 is SGHNT and CDR2 is YENEEA. This CDR3 region has 17 residues. The assay was immunoSEQ multiplex PCR, and TCRdb's table has in-frame clones only and misses some. The table lists about 480,000 clones, roughly 87% of them singletons. Concerning this clone: As yet, its antigen is unknown.

The chain has TRBV11-3 and TRBJ2-1; perhaps TRBD2 as D (6 bases). The source was peripheral blood, collected in a trial of Ad26.COV2.S vaccine versus placebo. This clonotype originated in a person aged 18 to 65 who received the Ad26.COV2.S COVID-19 vaccine or a placebo. Here the CDR3 DNA reads TGTGCCAGCATCCCCCAGGGAGGTTCGAGCTCCTACAATGAGCAGTTCTTC. Amino acids: CASIPQGGSSSYNEQFF.